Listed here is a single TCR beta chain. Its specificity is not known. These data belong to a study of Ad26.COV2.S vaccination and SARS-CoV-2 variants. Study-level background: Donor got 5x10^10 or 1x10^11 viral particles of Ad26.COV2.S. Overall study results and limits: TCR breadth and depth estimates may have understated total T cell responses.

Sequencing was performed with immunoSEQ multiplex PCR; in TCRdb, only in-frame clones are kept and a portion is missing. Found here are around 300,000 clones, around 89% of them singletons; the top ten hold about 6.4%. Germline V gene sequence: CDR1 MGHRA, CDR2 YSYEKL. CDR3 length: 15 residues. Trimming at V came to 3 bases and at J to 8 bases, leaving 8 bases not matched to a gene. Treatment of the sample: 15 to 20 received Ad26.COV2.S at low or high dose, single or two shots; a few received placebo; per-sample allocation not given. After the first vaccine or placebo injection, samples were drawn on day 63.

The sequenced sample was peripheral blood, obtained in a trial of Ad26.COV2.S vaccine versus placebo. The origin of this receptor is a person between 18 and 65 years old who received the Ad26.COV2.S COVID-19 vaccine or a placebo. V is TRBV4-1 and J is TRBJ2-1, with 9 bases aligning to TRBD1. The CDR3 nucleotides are TGCGCCAGCAGCCACCCCGGGACAGGGAGCGATGAGCAGTTCTTC. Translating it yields CASSHPGTGSDEQFF.